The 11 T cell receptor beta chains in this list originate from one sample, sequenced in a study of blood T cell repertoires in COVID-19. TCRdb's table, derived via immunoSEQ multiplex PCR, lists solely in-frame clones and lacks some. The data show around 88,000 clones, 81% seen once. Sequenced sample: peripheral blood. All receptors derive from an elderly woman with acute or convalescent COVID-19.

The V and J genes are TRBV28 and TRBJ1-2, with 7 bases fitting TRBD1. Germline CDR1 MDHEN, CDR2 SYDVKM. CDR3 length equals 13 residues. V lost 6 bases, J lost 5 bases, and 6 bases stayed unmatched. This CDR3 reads CASRGSRGYGYTF. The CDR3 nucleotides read TGTGCCAGCAGGGGGTCCAGGGGGTATGGCTACACCTTC.

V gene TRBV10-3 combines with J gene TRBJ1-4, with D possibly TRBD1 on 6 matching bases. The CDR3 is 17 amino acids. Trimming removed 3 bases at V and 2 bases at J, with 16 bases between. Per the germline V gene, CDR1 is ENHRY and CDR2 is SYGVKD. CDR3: CAISDGGLGATNEKLFF. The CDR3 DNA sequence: TGTGCCATCAGTGATGGGGGTCTGGGGGCCACTAATGAAAAACTGTTTTTT.

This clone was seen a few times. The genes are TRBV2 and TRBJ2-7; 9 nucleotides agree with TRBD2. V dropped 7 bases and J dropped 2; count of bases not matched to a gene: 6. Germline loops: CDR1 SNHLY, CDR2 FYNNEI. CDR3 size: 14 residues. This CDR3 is CASILPSGAYEQYF. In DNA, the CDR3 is TGTGCCAGCATCCTCCCTAGCGGGGCCTACGAGCAGTACTTC.

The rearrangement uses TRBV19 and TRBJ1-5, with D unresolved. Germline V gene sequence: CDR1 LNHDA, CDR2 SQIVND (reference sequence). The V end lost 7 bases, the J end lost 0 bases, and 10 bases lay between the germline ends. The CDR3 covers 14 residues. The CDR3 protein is CASNSWYSNQPQHF. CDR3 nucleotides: TGTGCCAGTAACTCTTGGTATAGCAATCAGCCCCAGCATTTT.

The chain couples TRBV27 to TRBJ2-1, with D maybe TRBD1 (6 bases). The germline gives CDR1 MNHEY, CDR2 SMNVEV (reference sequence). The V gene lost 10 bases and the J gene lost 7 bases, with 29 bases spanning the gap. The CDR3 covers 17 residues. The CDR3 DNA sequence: TGTGCCACCTCGTGGGCGGCGACGGGACACCTTTTAAATGAGCAGTTCTTC. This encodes CATSWAATGHLLNEQFF.

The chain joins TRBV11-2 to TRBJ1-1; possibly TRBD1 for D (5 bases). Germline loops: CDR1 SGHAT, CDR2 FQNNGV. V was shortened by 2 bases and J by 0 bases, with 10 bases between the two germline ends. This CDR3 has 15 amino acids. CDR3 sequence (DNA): TGTGCCAGCAGCTTACAGGGAAGAATGAACACTGAAGCTTTCTTT. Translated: CASSLQGRMNTEAFF.

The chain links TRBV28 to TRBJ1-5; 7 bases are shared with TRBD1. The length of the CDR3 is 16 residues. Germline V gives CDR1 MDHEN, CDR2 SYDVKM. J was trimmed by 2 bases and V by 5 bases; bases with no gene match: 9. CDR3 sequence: CASSHRGWAGNQPQHF. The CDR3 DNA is TGTGCCAGCAGTCACAGGGGTTGGGCAGGCAATCAGCCCCAGCATTTT.

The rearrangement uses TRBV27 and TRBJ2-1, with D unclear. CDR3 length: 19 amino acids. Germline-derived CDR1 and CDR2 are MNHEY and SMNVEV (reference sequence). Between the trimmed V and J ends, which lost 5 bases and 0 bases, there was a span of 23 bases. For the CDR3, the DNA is TGTGCCAGCAGTACCTACCCTCCCCGCTCTAGAAACTCCTACAATGAGCAGTTCTTC. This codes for CASSTYPPRSRNSYNEQFF.

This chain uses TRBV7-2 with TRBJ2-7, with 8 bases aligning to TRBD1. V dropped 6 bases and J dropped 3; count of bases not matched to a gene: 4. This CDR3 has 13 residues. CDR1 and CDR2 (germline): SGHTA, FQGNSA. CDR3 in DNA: TGTGCCAGCAGATCAACAGGGGGCTACGAGCAGTACGTC. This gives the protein CASRSTGGYEQYV.

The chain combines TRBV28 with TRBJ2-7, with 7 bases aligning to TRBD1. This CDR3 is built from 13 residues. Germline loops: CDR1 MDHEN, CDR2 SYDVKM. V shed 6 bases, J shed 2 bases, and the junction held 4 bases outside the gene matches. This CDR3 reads CASRGTATYEQYF. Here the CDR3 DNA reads TGTGCCAGCAGGGGGACAGCTACCTACGAGCAGTACTTC. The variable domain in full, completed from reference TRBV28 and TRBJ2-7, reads DVKVTQSSRYLVKRTGEKVFLECVQDMDHENMFWYRQDPGLGLRLIYFSYDVKMKEKGDIPEGYSVSREKKERFSLILESASTNQTSMYLCASRGTATYEQYFGPGTRLTVT.

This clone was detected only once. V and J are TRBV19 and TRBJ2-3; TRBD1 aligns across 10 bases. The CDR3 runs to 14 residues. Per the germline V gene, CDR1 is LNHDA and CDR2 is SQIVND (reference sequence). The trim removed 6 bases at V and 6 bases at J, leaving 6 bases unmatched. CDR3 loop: CASRDRGRVDTQYF. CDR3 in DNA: TGTGCCAGTAGAGACAGGGGGCGCGTGGATACGCAGTATTTT.